The TCR beta chain under discussion was sequenced for a study of metastatic and nonmetastatic thyroid tumors. With respect to this clone: This may come from a read error, since a much larger clone is one base off.

Patients were all untreated before their thyroid surgery. TCRdb re-called clones from the PCR reads using MiXCR. The sample lists some 40,000 clones; approximately 20% were seen once. This clonotype was sampled from a female donor with papillary thyroid cancer or a benign thyroid nodule (not recorded which). Some clones in this sample may be carry-over from other donors' samples. Sequences were obtained from tumor tissue.

CDR3 loop: CASSSTPTPISGNMGEQYF. The CDR3 region has the DNA TGTGCCAGCAGTTCCACCCCCACCCCCATTAGCGGGAATATGGGGGAGCAGTACTTC. The chain recombines TRBV27 with TRBJ2-7; 8 bases map to TRBD2. The CDR3 spans 19 residues. From germline, CDR1 is MNHEY and CDR2 SMNVEV (reference sequence). Losses at the gene ends were 4 bases for V and 7 bases for J; bases not matched to a gene: 24.